This T cell receptor (beta chain) was retrieved from a study of CD8 T cells in ankylosing spondylitis. Study-wide results and caveats: Disease-linked clones proved CD8+ and comparatively uncommon in peripheral blood. Ankylosing spondylitis blood appeared to carry a characteristic TCR beta motif of fewer than 10 highly homologous variants. Enrichment of disease-linked clones was reportedly significant in matched ankylosing spondylitis synovial fluid.

The CDR3 loop spans 15 amino acids. CDR1 and CDR2 (germline): SGHRS, YFSETQ. Trimming left V 4 bases short and J 7 bases short, with 17 bases between. This clonotype occurred many times. Its specificity is not known. 5'-RACE, quantitative and with molecular barcodes, yielded the TCR beta libraries. TCRdb re-called the 5' RACE reads through MiXCR, storing one row per CDR3 protein. The data contain approximately 200,000 distinct CDR3 sequences, 10% to 15% of them singletons. The origin of this receptor is a female donor with ankylosing spondylitis or in good health (not recorded which). The sample comprised blood, either unsorted or a sorted T cell fraction (not recorded which). This chain uses TRBV5-1 with TRBJ1-4, with D tentatively TRBD1 (5 bases). This CDR3 is CASSPSGGSGEKLFF. CDR3 DNA sequence: TGCGCCAGCAGCCCGTCGGGGGGGTCGGGTGAAAAACTGTTTTTT.